This passage covers 26 T cell receptor beta chains from one sample sequenced in a study of OX40 agonist ivuxolimab in advanced cancers. The data were produced by immunoSEQ multiplex PCR, yet TCRdb's version contains in-frame clones alone and is incomplete. The table lists about 46,000 clones, around 90% of them singletons. Sample: CD4+ or CD8+ T cells sorted from blood, taken in a trial of the OX40 agonist ivuxolimab. The receptors derive from an adult with an advanced solid tumor such as melanoma, head and neck, liver or kidney cancer.

This clone was seen more than once but under ten times. The chain recombines TRBV6-4 with TRBJ2-2; 9 bases map to TRBD2. The CDR3 spans 16 residues. Germline V CDR1 and CDR2: MRHNA, SNTAGT. V shed 2 bases, J shed 4 bases, and the junction held 5 bases outside the gene matches. The CDR3 region is CASSDLGTSLTGELFF. CDR3 nucleotide sequence: TGTGCCAGCAGTGACCTAGGGACTAGCCTCACCGGGGAGCTGTTTTTT.

This clone was observed once. The rearrangement links TRBV13 to TRBJ1-1, with a possible D match to TRBD1 (6 bases). Trimming removed 0 bases at V and 4 bases at J, with 15 bases between. CDR3 length: 16 residues. Per germline, CDR1 PRHDT and CDR2 FYEKMQ (reference sequence). The CDR3 DNA reads as TGTGCCAGCAGCTTAGGCCGTTTGGGGGGCCTCACTGAAGCTTTCTTT. Translated, it gives CASSLGRLGGLTEAFF.

This clone was observed a handful of times. V usage is TRBV5-5 and J usage is TRBJ1-2, with D maybe TRBD1 (5 bases). The CDR3 is 16 residues long. V was clipped by 6 bases and J by 1 base, with 19 bases between them. Germline-derived CDR1 and CDR2 are SGHKS and YYEKEE (reference sequence). CDR3 region: CASTTRPAGINYGYTF. CDR3 bases: TGTGCCAGCACCACTCGCCCGGCAGGGATTAACTATGGCTACACCTTC. The variable domain in full, with the rest retrieved from reference TRBV5-5 and TRBJ1-2, is DAGVTQSPTHLIKTRGQQVTLRCSPISGHKSVSWYQQVLGQGPQFIFQYYEKEERGRGNFPDRFSARQFPNYSSELNVNALLLGDSALYLCASTTRPAGINYGYTFGSGTRLTVV.

V usage is TRBV7-9 and J usage is TRBJ1-2; tentatively, D is TRBD1 (6 bases). Deletions cut 5 bases from V and 2 bases from J, with 18 bases between. This CDR3 has 16 amino acids. Germline CDR1 and CDR2: SEHNR and FQNEAQ (reference sequence). The DNA for the CDR3 is TGTGCCAGCAGCACAAACAGGGAATTCAAAAACTATGGCTACACCTTC. Translated: CASSTNREFKNYGYTF.

V gene TRBV5-4 combines with J gene TRBJ2-3; D is unclear. The V gene lost 0 bases and the J gene lost 0 bases, with 8 bases spanning the gap. Germline lookup yields CDR1 SGHNT and CDR2 YYREEE (reference sequence). The CDR3 has 15 residues. The CDR3 is CASSLEGSSTDTQYF. The CDR3 DNA reads TGTGCCAGCAGCTTGGAGGGCTCTAGCACAGATACGCAGTATTTT.

V is TRBV27 and J is TRBJ2-2; 7 bases fit TRBD2. From germline, CDR1 is MNHEY and CDR2 SMNVEV (reference sequence). CDR3 length: 10 residues. V lost 11 bases and J lost 7; bases outside the gene matches: 1. CDR3 bases: TGTGCCCGGACTAGCGGGGAGCTGTTTTTT. Amino acid sequence: CARTSGELFF.

This chain uses TRBV4-3 with TRBJ2-3, with 9 positions matching TRBD2. J lost 0 bases, V lost 6 bases, and 4 bases had no gene match. The CDR3 is 15 residues long. Germline V lookup: CDR1 LGHNA, CDR2 YSLEER. The chain's CDR3 is CASSFSGGSTDTQYF. The CDR3 nucleotides are TGCGCCAGCAGTTTCAGCGGGGGGAGCACAGATACGCAGTATTTT.

This sequence joins TRBV7-3 and TRBJ2-2; D gene unclear. There are 16 residues in the CDR3. Germline assignment: CDR1 SGHTA and CDR2 FQGTGA. V lost 0 bases and J 6 bases, leaving 14 bases between the germline ends. Here the CDR3 reads CASSLTLVRSPGELFF. The DNA for the CDR3 is TGTGCCAGCAGCTTAACTTTGGTTCGATCTCCCGGGGAGCTGTTTTTT.

The J gene is TRBJ2-1, the V gene TRBV10-3; TRBD2 agrees at 7 bases. V shed 0 bases and J 2 bases; nucleotides not matched to a gene: 7. The CDR3 has 17 residues. Germline CDR1 and CDR2: ENHRY and SYGVKD. Here the CDR3 DNA reads TGTGCCATCAGTGAGTCAGTGGCGGGGGTAACCTACAATGAGCAGTTCTTC. This sequence encodes CAISESVAGVTYNEQFF.

The chain combines TRBV6-6 with TRBJ1-6; a possible D gene is TRBD1 (6 bases). The ends were cut back, 6 bases at V and 10 bases at J, with 22 bases in the middle. CDR1 MNHNY and CDR2 SVGAGI come from the germline V gene (reference sequence). CDR3 size: 16 residues. As DNA, the CDR3 is TGTGCCAGCAGCCCACGCTCGGGGGGCAGATGGTCACCCCTCCACTTT. Encoded protein: CASSPRSGGRWSPLHF.

DNA of the CDR3: TGTGCCAGCAGTTTATCGGGACAGGGGGCAAGGGAGCAGTACTTC. It yields the protein CASSLSGQGAREQYF. The chain employs TRBV27 and TRBJ2-7; the match to TRBD1 covers 12 bases. The V and J ends lost 0 bases and 7 bases, in that order; junction bases with no gene match: 4. The CDR3 consists of 15 residues. The germline V gene encodes CDR1 MNHEY and CDR2 SMNVEV (reference sequence).

The chain employs TRBV19 and TRBJ2-7; D not resolved. Trimming took off 5 bases at V and 6 bases at J, with 14 bases between the two ends. Germline loops: CDR1 LNHDA, CDR2 SQIVND (reference sequence). The CDR3 totals 13 residues. CDR3 DNA sequence: TGTGCCAGTAGTCTAGGGCCTCGCGGCGAGCAGTACTTC. As protein: CASSLGPRGEQYF. Filled out from reference TRBV19 and TRBJ2-7, the complete variable domain reads DGGITQSPKYLFRKEGQNVTLSCEQNLNHDAMYWYRQDPGQGLRLIYYSQIVNDFQKGDIAEGYSVSREKKESFPLTVTSAQKNPTAFYLCASSLGPRGEQYFGPGTRLTVT.

V gene TRBV7-6 combines with J gene TRBJ2-1; 9 positions match TRBD2. The germline gives CDR1 SGHVS, CDR2 FNYEAQ. Germline trimming cut 1 base from V and 7 bases from J; bases unmatched to any gene: 2. CDR3 length: 14 amino acids. The CDR3 bases are TGTGCCAGCAGCTTAGTTGCGGGGGGGAATGAGCAGTTCTTC. This translates into CASSLVAGGNEQFF.

The chain uses TRBV6-5 and TRBJ1-1; D ambiguous. The CDR3 is made up of 12 amino acids. Germline V gene data show CDR1 as MNHEY and CDR2 as SVGAGI. Between the trimmed V and J ends, which lost 6 bases and 2 bases, there was a span of 7 bases. The CDR3 here is CASRLGNTEAFF. DNA for the CDR3: TGTGCCAGCAGGCTTGGAAACACTGAAGCTTTCTTT.

This chain joins TRBV9 and TRBJ2-3, with 7 nucleotides matching TRBD2. The trim removed 0 bases at V and 3 bases at J, leaving 7 bases unmatched. Germline CDR1 SGDLS, CDR2 YYNGEE. The CDR3 sequence is 16 residues long. The CDR3 DNA follows: TGTGCCAGCAGCGTAGGAGCGGGAAGGGCGACAGATACGCAGTATTTT. This gives the protein CASSVGAGRATDTQYF.

V is TRBV5-1 and J is TRBJ2-7, with 8 bases fitting TRBD1. With V trimmed by 3 bases and J by 7 bases, 12 bases remained unmatched. The germline V gene encodes CDR1 SGHRS and CDR2 YFSETQ. The CDR3 length is 15 residues. DNA of the CDR3: TGCGCCAGCAGCTCCCTCAGGGGGCTAAAAGAAGAGCAGTACTTC. It codes for CASSSLRGLKEEQYF.

The chain carries TRBV7-9 and TRBJ2-5, with D maybe TRBD1 (5 bases). TRBJ2-7 explains the end of the DNA better; the J call may be wrong. Germline CDR1 reads SEHNR; CDR2 reads FQNEAQ (reference sequence). The CDR3 extends over 12 amino acids. For the CDR3, the DNA is TGTGCCAGCAGCCAGGGCTCCTACGAGCAGTACTTC. Encoded protein: CASSQGSYEQYF.

This clone was counted once. This chain connects TRBV5-1 to TRBJ2-7, with TRBD2 matching 10 bases. The CDR3 has 15 amino acids. Germline V gives CDR1 SGHRS, CDR2 YFSETQ. J was trimmed by 3 bases and V by 5 bases; bases with no gene match: 8. The CDR3 spells CASSPAGTSVYEQYF. As DNA, the CDR3 is TGCGCCAGCAGTCCAGCCGGGACTAGCGTCTACGAGCAGTACTTC. The full variable domain, rest sourced from reference TRBV5-1 and TRBJ2-7, is KAGVTQTPRYLIKTRGQQVTLSCSPISGHRSVSWYQQTPGQGLQFLFEYFSETQRNKGNFPGRFSGRQFSNSRSEMNVSTLELGDSALYLCASSPAGTSVYEQYFGPGTRLTVT.

This clone is medium-sized within its sample. The chain has TRBV7-9 and TRBJ2-7; 10 bases line up with TRBD1. With 8 bases clipped from V and 3 bases from J, the junction kept 7 bases outside the gene matches. Per germline, CDR1 SEHNR and CDR2 FQNEAQ (reference sequence). There are 14 residues in the CDR3. The CDR3 here is CASQDRDRGYEQYF. CDR3 nucleotide sequence: TGTGCCAGCCAAGATCGGGACAGGGGCTACGAGCAGTACTTC.

The V call is TRBV28, the J call TRBJ1-1; a possible D gene is TRBD1 (5 bases). V lost 5 bases and J 0 bases, leaving 10 bases between the germline ends. The CDR3 contains 14 residues. Per germline, CDR1 MDHEN and CDR2 SYDVKM. The CDR3: CASSLGHLNTEAFF. The CDR3 nucleotides read TGTGCCAGCAGTCTCGGACACCTGAACACTGAAGCTTTCTTT.

The chain combines TRBV30 with TRBJ2-3; no definite D call. Germline-derived CDR1 and CDR2 are GTSNPN and SVGIG (reference sequence). The V end was cut by 2 bases, the J end by 2 bases, with 5 bases between. The CDR3 is 12 amino acids. CDR3 amino acids: CAWSINTDTQYF. The CDR3 coding sequence is TGTGCCTGGAGTATAAACACAGATACGCAGTATTTT.

This clone was seen a few times. V usage is TRBV7-8 and J usage is TRBJ2-5, with D uncertain. The CDR3 contains 12 residues. V gave up 2 bases and J gave up 4 bases, with 5 bases separating them. Germline V gene data show CDR1 as SGHVS and CDR2 as FQNEAQ. CDR3 in amino acids: CASSLLRETQYF. In DNA, the CDR3 is TGTGCCAGCAGCTTATTGCGAGAGACCCAGTACTTC.

The chain recombines TRBV7-9 with TRBJ2-7, with D perhaps matching TRBD1 or TRBD2 (7 bases each). CDR1 and CDR2 from the germline V gene are SEHNR and FQNEAQ (reference sequence). V lost 5 bases and J lost 4, with 15 bases in between. The CDR3 consists of 14 residues. The chain's CDR3 is CASSPGRGRYEQYF. CDR3 DNA sequence: TGTGCCAGCAGCCCTGGGAGGGGGCGGTACGAGCAGTACTTC. The whole variable domain, remainder taken from reference TRBV7-9 and TRBJ2-7, is DTGVSQNPRHKITKRGQNVTFRCDPISEHNRLYWYRQTLGQGPEFLTYFQNEAQLEKSRLLSDRFSAERPKGSFSTLEIQRTEQGDSAMYLCASSPGRGRYEQYFGPGTRLTVT.

The J gene is TRBJ2-1, the V gene TRBV5-6; D not certain. CDR1 and CDR2 from the germline V gene are SGHDT and YYEEEE. Trimming shortened V by 2 bases and J by 10 bases, and 13 bases separated the two germline ends. This CDR3 comprises 13 residues. CDR3 in DNA: TGTGCCAGCAGCTTTGAAGCCTTGGGGGAGCAGTTCTTC. It translates to CASSFEALGEQFF.

CDR3 coding DNA: TGTGCCAGCAGCCGGGGGAGTGGAGGAAACATTCAGTACTTC. Its translation: CASSRGSGGNIQYF. This rearrangement joins TRBV7-9 to TRBJ2-4; a weak D match, TRBD2 (6 bases). CDR1 is SEHNR and CDR2 is FQNEAQ in the germline V gene (reference sequence). V lost 5 bases to trimming and J lost 6 bases, with 14 bases between them. There are 14 residues in the CDR3.

This clone was observed once. J is TRBJ1-1 and V is TRBV6-6; D is perhaps TRBD1 (5 bases). Trimming left V 7 bases short and J 3 bases short, with 12 bases between. This CDR3 contains 13 residues. The germline gives CDR1 MNHNY, CDR2 SVGAGI (reference sequence). In DNA form, the CDR3 reads TGTGCCAGCAAGGCAGGGTCGCACACTGAAGCTTTCTTT. This encodes CASKAGSHTEAFF.